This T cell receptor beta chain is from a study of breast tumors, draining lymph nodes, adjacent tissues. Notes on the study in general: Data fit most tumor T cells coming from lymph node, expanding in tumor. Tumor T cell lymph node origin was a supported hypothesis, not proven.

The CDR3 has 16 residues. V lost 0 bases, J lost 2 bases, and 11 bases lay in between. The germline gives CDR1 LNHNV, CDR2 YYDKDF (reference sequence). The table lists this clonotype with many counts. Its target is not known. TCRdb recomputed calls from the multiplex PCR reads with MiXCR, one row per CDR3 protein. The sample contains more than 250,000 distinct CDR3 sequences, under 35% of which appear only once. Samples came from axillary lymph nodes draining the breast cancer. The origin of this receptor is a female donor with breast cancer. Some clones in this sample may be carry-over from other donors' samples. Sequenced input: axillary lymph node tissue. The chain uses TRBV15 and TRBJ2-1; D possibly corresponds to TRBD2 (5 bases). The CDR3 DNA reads TGTGCCACCAGCAGAGATGGGCGGGTAACCTACAATGAGCAGTTCTTC. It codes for CATSRDGRVTYNEQFF.